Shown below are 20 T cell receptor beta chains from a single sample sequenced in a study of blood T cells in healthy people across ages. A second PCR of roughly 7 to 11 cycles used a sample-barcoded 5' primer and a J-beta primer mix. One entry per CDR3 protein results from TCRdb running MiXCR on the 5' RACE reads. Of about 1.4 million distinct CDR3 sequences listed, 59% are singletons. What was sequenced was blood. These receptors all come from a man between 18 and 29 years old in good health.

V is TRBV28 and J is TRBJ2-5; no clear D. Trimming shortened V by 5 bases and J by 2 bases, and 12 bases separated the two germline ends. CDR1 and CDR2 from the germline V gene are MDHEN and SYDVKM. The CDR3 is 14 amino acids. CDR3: CASSLLERQETQYF. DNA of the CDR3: TGTGCCAGCAGTCTTCTTGAGAGGCAAGAGACCCAGTACTTC.

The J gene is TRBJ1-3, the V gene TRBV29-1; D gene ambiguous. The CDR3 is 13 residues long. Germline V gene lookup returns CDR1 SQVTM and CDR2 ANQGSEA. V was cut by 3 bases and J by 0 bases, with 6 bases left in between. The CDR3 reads CSVEGLSGNTIYF. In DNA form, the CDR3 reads TGCAGCGTTGAGGGCCTCTCTGGAAACACCATATATTTT.

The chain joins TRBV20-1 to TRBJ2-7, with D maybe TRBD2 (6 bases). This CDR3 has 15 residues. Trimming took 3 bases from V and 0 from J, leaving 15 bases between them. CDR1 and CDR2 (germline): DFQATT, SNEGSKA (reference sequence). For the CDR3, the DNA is TGCAGTGCTAGGATTTTGGCGGGACTCTCCTACGAGCAGTACTTC. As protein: CSARILAGLSYEQYF.

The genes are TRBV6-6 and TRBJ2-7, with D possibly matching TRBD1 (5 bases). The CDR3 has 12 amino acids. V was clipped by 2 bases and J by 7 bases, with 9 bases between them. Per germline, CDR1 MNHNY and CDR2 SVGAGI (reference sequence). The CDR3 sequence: CASSYGAVEQYF. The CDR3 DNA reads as TGTGCCAGCAGTTACGGGGCGGTTGAGCAGTACTTC.

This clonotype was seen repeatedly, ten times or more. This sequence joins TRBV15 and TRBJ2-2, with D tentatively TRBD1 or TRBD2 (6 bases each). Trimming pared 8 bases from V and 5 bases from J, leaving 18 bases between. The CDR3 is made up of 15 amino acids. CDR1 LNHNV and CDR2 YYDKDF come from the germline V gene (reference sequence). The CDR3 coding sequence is TGTGCCACCGGGCCGGGGGCGACGGTTACCGGGGAGCTGTTTTTT. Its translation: CATGPGATVTGELFF.

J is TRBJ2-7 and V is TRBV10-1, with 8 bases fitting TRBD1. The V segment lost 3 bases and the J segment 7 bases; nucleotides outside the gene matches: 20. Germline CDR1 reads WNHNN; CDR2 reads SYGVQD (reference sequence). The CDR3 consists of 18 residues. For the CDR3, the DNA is TGCGCCAGCAGTGACTCTCCTTTGGGGACAGGCAATGGAGTTGAGCAGTACTTC. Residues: CASSDSPLGTGNGVEQYF.

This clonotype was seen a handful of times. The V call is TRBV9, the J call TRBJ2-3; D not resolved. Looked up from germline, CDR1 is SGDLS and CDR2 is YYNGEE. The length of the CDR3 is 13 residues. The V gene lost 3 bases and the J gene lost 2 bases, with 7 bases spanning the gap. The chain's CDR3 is CASSGPFTDTQYF. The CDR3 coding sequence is TGTGCCAGCAGCGGGCCTTTCACAGATACGCAGTATTTT.

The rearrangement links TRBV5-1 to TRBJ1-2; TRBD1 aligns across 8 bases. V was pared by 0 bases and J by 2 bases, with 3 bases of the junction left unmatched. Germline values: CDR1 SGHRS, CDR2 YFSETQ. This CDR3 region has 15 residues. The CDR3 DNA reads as TGCGCCAGCAGCTTGGCCTACAGGGGGAACTATGGCTACACCTTC. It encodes CASSLAYRGNYGYTF.

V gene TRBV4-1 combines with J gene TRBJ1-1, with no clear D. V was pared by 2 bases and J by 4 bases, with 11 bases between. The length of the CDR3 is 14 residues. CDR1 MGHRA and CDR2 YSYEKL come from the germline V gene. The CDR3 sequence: CASSQPPFTTEAFF. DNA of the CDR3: TGCGCCAGCAGCCAACCCCCTTTTACCACTGAAGCTTTCTTT.

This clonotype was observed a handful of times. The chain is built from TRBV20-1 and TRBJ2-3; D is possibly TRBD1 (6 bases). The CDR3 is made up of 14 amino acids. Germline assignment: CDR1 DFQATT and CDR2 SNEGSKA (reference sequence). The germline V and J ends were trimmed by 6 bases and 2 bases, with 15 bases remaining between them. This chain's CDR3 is CSATGTTNTDTQYF. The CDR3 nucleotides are TGCAGTGCAACCGGGACAACCAACACAGATACGCAGTATTTT.

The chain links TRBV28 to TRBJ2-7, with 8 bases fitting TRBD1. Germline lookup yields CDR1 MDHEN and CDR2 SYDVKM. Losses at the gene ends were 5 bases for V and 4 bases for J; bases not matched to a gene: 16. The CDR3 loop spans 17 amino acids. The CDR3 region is CASSQLRLWTGIYEQYF. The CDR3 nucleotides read TGTGCCAGCAGTCAACTACGACTCTGGACAGGGATTTACGAGCAGTACTTC.

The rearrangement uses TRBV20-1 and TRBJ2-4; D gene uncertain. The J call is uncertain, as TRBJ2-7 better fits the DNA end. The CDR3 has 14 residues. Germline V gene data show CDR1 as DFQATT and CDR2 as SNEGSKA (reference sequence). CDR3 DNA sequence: TGCAGTGCTAGAGATCGGAGCAGGTACCACGAGCAGTACTTC. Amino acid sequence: CSARDRSRYHEQYF.

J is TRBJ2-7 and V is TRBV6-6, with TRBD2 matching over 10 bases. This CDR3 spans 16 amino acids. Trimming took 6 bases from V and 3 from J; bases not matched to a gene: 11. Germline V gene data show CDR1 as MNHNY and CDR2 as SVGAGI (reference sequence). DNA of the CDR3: TGTGCCAGCAGCCCGAAAATGCTAGCGGGGGACTACGAGCAGTACTTC. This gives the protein CASSPKMLAGDYEQYF.

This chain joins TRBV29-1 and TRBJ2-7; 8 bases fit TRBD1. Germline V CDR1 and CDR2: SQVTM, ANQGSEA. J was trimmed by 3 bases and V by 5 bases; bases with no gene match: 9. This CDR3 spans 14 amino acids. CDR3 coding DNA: TGCAGCGTTAGCAGACAGGGGAGAAACTACGAGCAGTACTTC. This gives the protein CSVSRQGRNYEQYF.

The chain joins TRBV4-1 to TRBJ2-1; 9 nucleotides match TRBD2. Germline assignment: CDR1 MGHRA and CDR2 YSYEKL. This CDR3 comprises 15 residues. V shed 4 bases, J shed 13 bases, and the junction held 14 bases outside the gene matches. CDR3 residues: CASSPGGSGGETQFF. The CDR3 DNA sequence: TGCGCCAGCAGCCCCGGGGGTAGCGGGGGAGAGACCCAGTTCTTC.

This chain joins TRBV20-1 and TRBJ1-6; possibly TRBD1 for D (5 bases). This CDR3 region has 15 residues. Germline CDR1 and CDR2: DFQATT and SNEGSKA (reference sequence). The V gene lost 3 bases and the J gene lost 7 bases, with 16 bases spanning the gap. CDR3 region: CSASQPQGENSPLHF. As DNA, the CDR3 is TGCAGTGCTAGCCAACCCCAGGGCGAAAATTCACCCCTCCACTTT.

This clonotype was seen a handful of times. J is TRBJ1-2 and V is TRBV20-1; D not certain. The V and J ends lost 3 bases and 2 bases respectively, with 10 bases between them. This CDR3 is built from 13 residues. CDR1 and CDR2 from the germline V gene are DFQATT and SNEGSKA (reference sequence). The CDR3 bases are TGCAGTGCTAGGGTGGACGGCAACTATGGCTACACCTTC. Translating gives CSARVDGNYGYTF.

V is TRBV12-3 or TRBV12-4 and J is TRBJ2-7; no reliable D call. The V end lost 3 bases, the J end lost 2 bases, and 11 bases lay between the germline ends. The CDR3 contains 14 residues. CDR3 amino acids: CASSFPGETYEQYF. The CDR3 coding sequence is TGTGCCAGCAGTTTTCCCGGAGAAACCTACGAGCAGTACTTC.

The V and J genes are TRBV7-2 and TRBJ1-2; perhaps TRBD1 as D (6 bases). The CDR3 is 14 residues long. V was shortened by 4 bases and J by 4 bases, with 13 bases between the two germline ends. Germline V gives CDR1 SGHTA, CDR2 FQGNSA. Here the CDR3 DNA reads TGTGCCAGCAGCTCCCTACAGACAGGCTATGGCTACACCTTC. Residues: CASSSLQTGYGYTF. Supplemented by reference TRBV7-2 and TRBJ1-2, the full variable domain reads GAGVSQSPSNKVTEKGKDVELRCDPISGHTALYWYRQSLGQGLEFLIYFQGNSAPDKSGLPSDRFSAERTGGSVSTLTIQRTQQEDSAVYLCASSSLQTGYGYTFGSGTRLTVV.

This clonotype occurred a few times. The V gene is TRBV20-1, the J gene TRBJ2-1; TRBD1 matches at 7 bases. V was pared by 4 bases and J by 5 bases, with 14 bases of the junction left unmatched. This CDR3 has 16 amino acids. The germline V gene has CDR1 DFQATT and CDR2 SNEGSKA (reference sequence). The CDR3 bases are TGCAGTGCTACCAGAACCCGAACAGGGGTTGACAATGAGCAGTTCTTC. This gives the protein CSATRTRTGVDNEQFF.